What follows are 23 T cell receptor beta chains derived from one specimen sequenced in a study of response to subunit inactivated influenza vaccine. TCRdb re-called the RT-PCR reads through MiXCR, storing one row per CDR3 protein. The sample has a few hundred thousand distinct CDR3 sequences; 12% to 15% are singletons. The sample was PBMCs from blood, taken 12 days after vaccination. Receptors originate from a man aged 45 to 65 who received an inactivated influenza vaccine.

As DNA, the CDR3 is TGTGCCAGTAGCAGCGTACATAATTCACCCCTCCACTTT. Amino acid sequence: CASSSVHNSPLHF. The rearrangement uses TRBV19 and TRBJ1-6; D gene unclear. Trimming shortened V by 6 bases and J by 5 bases, and 8 bases separated the two germline ends. The CDR3 runs 13 residues. Germline assignment: CDR1 LNHDA and CDR2 SQIVND (reference sequence).

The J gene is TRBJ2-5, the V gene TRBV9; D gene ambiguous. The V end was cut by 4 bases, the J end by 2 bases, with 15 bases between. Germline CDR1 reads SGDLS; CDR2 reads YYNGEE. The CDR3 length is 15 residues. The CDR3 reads CASSQTYLLQETQYF. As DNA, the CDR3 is TGTGCCAGCAGCCAAACTTATCTCCTTCAAGAGACCCAGTACTTC.

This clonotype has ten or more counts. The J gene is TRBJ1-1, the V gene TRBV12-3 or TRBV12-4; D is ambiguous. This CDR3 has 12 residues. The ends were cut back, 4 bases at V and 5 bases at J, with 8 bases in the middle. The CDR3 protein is CASSSYGTEAFF. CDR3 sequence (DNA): TGTGCCAGCAGTTCCTACGGGACTGAAGCTTTCTTT.

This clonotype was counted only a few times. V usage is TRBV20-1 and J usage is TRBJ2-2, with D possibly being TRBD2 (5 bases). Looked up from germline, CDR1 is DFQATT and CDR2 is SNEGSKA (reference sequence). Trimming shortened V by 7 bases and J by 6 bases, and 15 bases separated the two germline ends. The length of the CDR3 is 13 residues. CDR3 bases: TGCAGTGTTCGCGGGCTCCCCTCCGGGGAGCTGTTTTTT. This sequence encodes CSVRGLPSGELFF.

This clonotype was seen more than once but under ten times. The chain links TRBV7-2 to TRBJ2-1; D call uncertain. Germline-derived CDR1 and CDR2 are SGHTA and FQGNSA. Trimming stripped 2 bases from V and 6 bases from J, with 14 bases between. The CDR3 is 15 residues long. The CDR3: CASSLLASQVNEQFF. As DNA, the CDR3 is TGTGCCAGCAGCTTACTGGCTAGTCAGGTCAATGAGCAGTTCTTC.

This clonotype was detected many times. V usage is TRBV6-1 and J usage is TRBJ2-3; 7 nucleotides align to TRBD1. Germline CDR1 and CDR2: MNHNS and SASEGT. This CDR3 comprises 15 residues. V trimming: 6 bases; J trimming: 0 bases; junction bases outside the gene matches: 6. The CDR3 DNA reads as TGTGCCAGCAGCCCACAGGGGCGTAGCACAGATACGCAGTATTTT. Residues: CASSPQGRSTDTQYF.

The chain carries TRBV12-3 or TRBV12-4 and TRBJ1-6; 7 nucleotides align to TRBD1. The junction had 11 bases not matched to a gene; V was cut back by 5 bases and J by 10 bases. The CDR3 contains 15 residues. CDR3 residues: CASSLSPTGQSPLHF. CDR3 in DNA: TGTGCCAGCAGTCTCTCTCCGACAGGGCAGTCACCCCTCCACTTT.

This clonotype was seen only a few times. The chain's CDR3 is CSARGGGFTQETQYF. CDR3 sequence (DNA): TGCAGTGCTAGAGGAGGTGGATTCACTCAAGAGACCCAGTACTTC. The rearrangement uses TRBV20-1 and TRBJ2-5; D remains unclear. Trimming shortened V by 1 base and J by 2 bases, and 14 bases separated the two germline ends. The germline CDR1 and CDR2 sequences are DFQATT and SNEGSKA (reference sequence). CDR3 size: 15 residues.

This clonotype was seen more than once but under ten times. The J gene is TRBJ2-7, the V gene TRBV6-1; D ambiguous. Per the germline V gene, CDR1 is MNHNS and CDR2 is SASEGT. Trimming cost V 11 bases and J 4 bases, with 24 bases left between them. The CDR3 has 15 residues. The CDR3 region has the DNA TGTGCCGGACCTAGTATACAGAGTACTCCGTACGAGCAGTACTTC. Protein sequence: CAGPSIQSTPYEQYF.

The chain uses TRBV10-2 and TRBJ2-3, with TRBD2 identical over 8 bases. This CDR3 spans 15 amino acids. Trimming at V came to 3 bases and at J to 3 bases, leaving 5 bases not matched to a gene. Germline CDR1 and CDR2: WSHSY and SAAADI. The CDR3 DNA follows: TGCGCCAGCAGTGACCGGGGGGGGCTAACAGATACGCAGTATTTT. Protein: CASSDRGGLTDTQYF.

CDR3 DNA sequence: TGCGCCAGCAGCTTGGACAGGGGCCCTGGCTACACCTTC. Protein product: CASSLDRGPGYTF. This chain uses TRBV5-1 with TRBJ1-2; 7 positions match TRBD1. Germline CDR1 is SGHRS and CDR2 is YFSETQ. The ends lost 0 bases at V and 7 bases at J; junction bases unmatched: 3. This CDR3 comprises 13 residues.

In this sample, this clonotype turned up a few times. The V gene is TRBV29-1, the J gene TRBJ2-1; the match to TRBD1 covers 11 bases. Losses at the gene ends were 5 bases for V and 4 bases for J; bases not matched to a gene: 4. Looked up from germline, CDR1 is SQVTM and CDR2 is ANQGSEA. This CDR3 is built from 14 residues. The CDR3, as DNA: TGCAGCGTTTCCGGGACAGGGGGTTACAATGAGCAGTTCTTC. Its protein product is CSVSGTGGYNEQFF.

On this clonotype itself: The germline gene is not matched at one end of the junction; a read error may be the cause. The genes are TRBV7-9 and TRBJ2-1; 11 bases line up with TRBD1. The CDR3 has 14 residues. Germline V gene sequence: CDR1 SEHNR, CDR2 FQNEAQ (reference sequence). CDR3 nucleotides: TGTACCAGCATTGGACAGGGGGCTTTCAATGAGCAGTTCTTC. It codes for CTSIGQGAFNEQFF.

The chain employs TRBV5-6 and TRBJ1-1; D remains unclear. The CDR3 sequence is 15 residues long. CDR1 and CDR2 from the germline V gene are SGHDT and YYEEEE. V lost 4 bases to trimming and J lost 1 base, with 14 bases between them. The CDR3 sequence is CASSPGEYRNTEAFF. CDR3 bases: TGTGCCAGCAGCCCGGGTGAGTACCGGAACACTGAAGCTTTCTTT.

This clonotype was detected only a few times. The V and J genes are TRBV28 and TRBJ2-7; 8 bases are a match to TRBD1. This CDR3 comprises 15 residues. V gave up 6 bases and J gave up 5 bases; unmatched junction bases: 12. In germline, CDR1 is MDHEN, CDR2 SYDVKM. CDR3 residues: CASRGTGIPRNEQYF. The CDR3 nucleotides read TGTGCCAGCAGGGGGACAGGAATCCCTAGGAACGAGCAGTACTTC.

The CDR3 region is CSAREETVYEQFF. The CDR3, as DNA: TGCAGTGCTAGAGAAGAGACGGTCTATGAGCAGTTCTTC. The rearrangement links TRBV20-1 to TRBJ2-1, with D unresolved. This CDR3 comprises 13 residues. Germline CDR1 and CDR2: DFQATT and SNEGSKA (reference sequence). V was trimmed by 0 bases and J by 8 bases, leaving 11 bases between them.

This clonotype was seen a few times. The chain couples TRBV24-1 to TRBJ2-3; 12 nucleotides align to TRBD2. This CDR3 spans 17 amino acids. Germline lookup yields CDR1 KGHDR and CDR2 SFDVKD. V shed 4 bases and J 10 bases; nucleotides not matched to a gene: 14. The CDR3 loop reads CATSDPRTSGIERAQYF. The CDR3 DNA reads TGTGCCACCAGTGACCCCCGGACTAGCGGGATTGAGAGGGCGCAGTATTTT.

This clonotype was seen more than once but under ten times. The CDR3, as DNA: TGTGCCAGCAGCTTAGAGGCGGGCACGCAGTATTTT. It translates to CASSLEAGTQYF. J is TRBJ2-3 and V is TRBV7-2; TRBD2 is a possible D gene (5 bases). Germline assignment: CDR1 SGHTA and CDR2 FQGNSA. Trimming pared 1 base from V and 9 bases from J, leaving 8 bases between. This CDR3 is built from 12 residues.

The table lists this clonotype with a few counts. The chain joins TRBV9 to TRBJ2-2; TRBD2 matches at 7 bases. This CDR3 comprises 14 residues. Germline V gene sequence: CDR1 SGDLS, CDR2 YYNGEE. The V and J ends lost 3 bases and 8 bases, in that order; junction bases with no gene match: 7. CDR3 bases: TGTGCCAGCAGCGGCGGGAGTAGGTCTGGGGAGCTGTTTTTT. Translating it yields CASSGGSRSGELFF.

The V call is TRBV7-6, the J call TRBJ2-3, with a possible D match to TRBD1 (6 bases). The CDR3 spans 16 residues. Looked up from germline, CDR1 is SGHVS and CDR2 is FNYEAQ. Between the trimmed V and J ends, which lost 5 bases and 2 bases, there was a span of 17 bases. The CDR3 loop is CASSQTGAWDTDTQYF. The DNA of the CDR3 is TGTGCCAGCAGCCAGACAGGTGCTTGGGACACAGATACGCAGTATTTT. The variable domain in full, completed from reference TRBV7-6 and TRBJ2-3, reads GAGVSQSPRYKVTKRGQDVALRCDPISGHVSLYWYRQALGQGPEFLTYFNYEAQQDKSGLPNDRFSAERPEGSISTLTIQRTEQRDSAMYRCASSQTGAWDTDTQYFGPGTRLTVL.

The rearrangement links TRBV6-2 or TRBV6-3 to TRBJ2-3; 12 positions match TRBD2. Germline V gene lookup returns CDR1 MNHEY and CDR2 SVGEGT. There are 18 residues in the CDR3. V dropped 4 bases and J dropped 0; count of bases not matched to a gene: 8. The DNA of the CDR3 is TGTGCCAGCAGTTTACTAGCGGGAGGTACGGGGAGCACAGATACGCAGTATTTT. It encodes CASSLLAGGTGSTDTQYF.

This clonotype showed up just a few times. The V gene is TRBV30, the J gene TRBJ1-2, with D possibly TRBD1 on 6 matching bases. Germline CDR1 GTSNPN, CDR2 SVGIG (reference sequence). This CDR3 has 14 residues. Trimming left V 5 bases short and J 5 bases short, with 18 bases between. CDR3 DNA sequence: TGTGCCTGGGACGCGAAAAGGGACATATATGGCTACACCTTC. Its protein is CAWDAKRDIYGYTF.

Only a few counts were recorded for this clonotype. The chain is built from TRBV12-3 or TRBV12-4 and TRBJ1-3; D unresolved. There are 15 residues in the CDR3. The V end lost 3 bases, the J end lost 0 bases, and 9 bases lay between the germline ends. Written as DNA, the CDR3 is TGTGCCAGCAGTTTCGGAGCGCCCTCTGGAAACACCATATATTTT. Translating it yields CASSFGAPSGNTIYF.